Listed below are T cell receptor beta chains from one sample, sequenced in a study of CD8 T cells in ankylosing spondylitis. TCRdb redid the calling of the 5' RACE reads with MiXCR, one entry per CDR3 protein. This table has under 200,000 distinct CDR3 sequences, approximately 9.9% appearing once. Material for sequencing was blood, either unsorted or a sorted T cell fraction (not recorded which). These receptor sequences come from a female donor with ankylosing spondylitis or in good health (not recorded which). The CDR3 runs from the conserved cysteine through the conserved F or W. Each record gives: J gene, clone size, D gene, V gene, CDR3 DNA, CDR3 protein. D genes are given only for firm matches. Size is stated for part of the rows, as once, few or many counts, or as a class when the clone is expanded.

TRBJ2-3,many,NA,TRBV29-1,TGCAGCGTTGAAGATCGTATGAGGGTACGCACAGATACGCAGTATTTT,CSVEDRMRVRTDTQYF
TRBJ1-1,NA,TRBD1,TRBV4-3,TGCGCCAGCAGCCAAGATAGGGGGACAGGGGGGTCGTGGGACACTGAAGCTTTCTTT,CASSQDRGTGGSWDTEAFF
TRBJ2-5,NA,NA,TRBV20-1,TGCAGTGCTAGATGGCAACCACAAGAGACCCAGTACTTC,CSARWQPQETQYF
TRBJ2-6,NA,TRBD2,TRBV7-6,TGTGCCAGCAGCTTGGGGAGGGGCCTACTCGTCGCTGGGGCCAACGTCCTGACTTTC,CASSLGRGLLVAGANVLTF
TRBJ2-2,NA,NA,TRBV10-3,TGTGCCACCAGGGAACCCGGGGAGCTGTTTTTT,CATREPGELFF
TRBJ2-7,NA,NA,TRBV29-1,TGCAGCGTAGCTCAGGGGAAGGGCGAGCAGTACTTC,CSVAQGKGEQYF
TRBJ2-7,few,NA,TRBV27,TGTGCCAGCAGTTTAACAGAGGTCCACGAGCAGTACTTC,CASSLTEVHEQYF
TRBJ2-1,few,NA,TRBV20-1,TGCAGTGCTTACAGCTCGTCCTCCTACAATGAGCAGTTCTTC,CSAYSSSSYNEQFF
TRBJ2-3,few,NA,TRBV27,TGTGCCAGCAGTTACGGCAGTACTAGCACAGATACGCAGTATTTT,CASSYGSTSTDTQYF
TRBJ2-3,NA,TRBD2,TRBV28,TGTGCCAGCAGTTGGACTAGCGGGAGCGTAGATACGCAGTATTTT,CASSWTSGSVDTQYF
TRBJ1-5,few,TRBD1,TRBV6-2/TRBV6-3,TGTGCCAGCAGTCGCAGGGACAGGGTACGCAATCAGCCCCAGCATTTT,CASSRRDRVRNQPQHF
TRBJ2-5,NA,NA,TRBV5-4,TGTGCCAGCAGCTTGGGGGGAGTAGGGATCGGGGAGACCCAGTACTTC,CASSLGGVGIGETQYF
TRBJ2-2,NA,NA,TRBV7-2,TGTGCCAGCAGCTTCCCCGGAACCGGGGAGCTGTTTTTT,CASSFPGTGELFF
TRBJ1-1,NA,NA,TRBV30,TGTGCCTGGAGTGTGGGGGCAATGAACACTGAAGCTTTCTTT,CAWSVGAMNTEAFF
TRBJ2-5,many,NA,TRBV9,TGTGCCAGCAGCGTAGGCGTCCAAGAGACCCAGTACTTC,CASSVGVQETQYF
TRBJ2-7,few,NA,TRBV19,TGTGCCAGTAACGGCGGGGTGGGGGCCGAGCAGTACTTC,CASNGGVGAEQYF
TRBJ2-7,NA,NA,TRBV29-1,TGCAGCGTTGAACAGGGAGATGCCTACGAGCAGTACTTC,CSVEQGDAYEQYF
TRBJ2-2,NA,NA,TRBV30,TGTGCCTGGGGAGGAGCCACCGGGGAGCTGTTTTTT,CAWGGATGELFF
TRBJ1-3,few,NA,TRBV7-3,TGTGCCAGCAGCTTAATTGGGGGGGGTCCTAGGAACACCATATATTTT,CASSLIGGGPRNTIYF
TRBJ2-1,few,TRBD2,TRBV5-1,TGCGCCAGCAGCTTGGATGTCGGGACTAGCGTCTTCAATGAGCAGTTCTTC,CASSLDVGTSVFNEQFF
TRBJ1-2,few,NA,TRBV6-5,TGTGCCAGCAGTTACGCAGGGCGAAACTATGGCTACACCTTC,CASSYAGRNYGYTF
TRBJ1-1,NA,NA,TRBV6-1,TGTGCTGCCGGGGGGGTTGGCACTGAAGCTTTCTTT,CAAGGVGTEAFF
TRBJ2-3,many,NA,TRBV29-1,TGCAGCGTCCCGGAGGGCGATGATTATACGCAGTATTTT,CSVPEGDDYTQYF
TRBJ2-5,NA,NA,TRBV7-8,TGTGCCAGCAGAGGGGGGGAGGGTTTTGAGACCCAGTACTTC,CASRGGEGFETQYF
TRBJ1-1,NA,NA,TRBV28,TGTGCCAGCAGTTTGGCTCTTATGAACACTGAAGCTTTCTTT,CASSLALMNTEAFF
TRBJ1-1,many,NA,TRBV28,TGTGCCAGCAGTGATACAGGGATGGGGACGATGAACACTGAAGCTTTCTTT,CASSDTGMGTMNTEAFF
TRBJ2-3,NA,NA,TRBV5-1,TGCGCCAGCACCTCTCCGAGCCCCACAGATACGCAGTATTTT,CASTSPSPTDTQYF
TRBJ2-7,NA,TRBD2,TRBV2,TGTGCCATCAGAAATTACCAAGGACTAGCGGAGGGCATTAACTACGAGCAGTACTTC,CAIRNYQGLAEGINYEQYF